This TCR beta chain was identified in a study of blood T cell repertoires in COVID-19. Study-wide context: T cells, B-cell-depleted T cells, or PBMCs supplied cDNA or gDNA.

Some clones are missing from TCRdb's copy, which holds only in-frame ones; the method was immunoSEQ multiplex PCR. Here the sample spans 110,000 to 150,000 clones, approximately 78% being singletons. The V gene end was trimmed by 1 base and the J gene end by 2 bases; junction bases not matched to a gene: 7. The CDR3 runs to 17 residues. Germline V gives CDR1 LGHNA, CDR2 YNFKEQ. Recruits, aged about 18 to 100 years, lived in around 24 US areas. The chain recombines TRBV4-2 with TRBJ2-5; 10 bases map to TRBD2. Sample: PBMCs or T cells enriched from blood (not recorded which). The receptor was isolated from a woman between 45 and 65 years old who had recovered from COVID-19. CDR3 DNA: TGTGCCAGCAGCCAAGGAGGCCTAGCGGGGGAACAAGAGACCCAGTACTTC. Translated: CASSQGGLAGEQETQYF.